These 28 T cell receptor beta chains came from one sample sequenced in a study of vaccination effects on CD4 cells after COVID-19. Profiling relied on immunoSEQ multiplex PCR, and the TCRdb table lists in-frame clones only, not all of them. The table includes 20,000 or so clones, about 74% detected once. CD4+ T cells specific for antigen were expanded with viral peptide pools by the ViraFEST assay before sequencing. The culture ran for around nine days, and then CD4+ T cells were isolated. Testing of the vaccine recipients showed negative nucleocapsid antibodies and no prior SARS-CoV-2 infection. Antigen specificity for these receptors is unknown. This material consisted of CD4+ T cells from PBMCs cultured with HCoV-NL63 spike peptides, taken before COVID-19 vaccination. Every receptor here comes from a human donor who received a COVID-19 vaccine.

The CDR3 DNA sequence: TGTGCCAGCAGCCGTCAAGGCAACTATGGCTACACCTTC. Its protein product is CASSRQGNYGYTF. V and J are TRBV3-1 (or the pseudogene TRBV3-2) and TRBJ1-2; the D is unclear. Germline values: CDR1 LGHDT, CDR2 YNNKEL (reference sequence). The length of the CDR3 is 13 residues. Trimming left V 4 bases short and J 2 bases short, with 8 bases between.

The J gene is TRBJ1-2, the V gene TRBV19, with unresolved D. Trimming cost V 8 bases and J 2 bases, with 18 bases left between them. This CDR3 is built from 15 residues. CDR1 is LNHDA, CDR2 SQIVND, per germline (reference sequence). For the CDR3, the DNA is TGTGCCAGTGGAAAAGGACTCTTTCGGAACTATGGCTACACCTTC. This encodes CASGKGLFRNYGYTF.

This CDR3 is CASSPGRGAGNSPLHF. DNA for the CDR3: TGTGCCAGCAGCCCCGGCAGGGGGGCAGGAAATTCACCCCTCCACTTT. The J gene is TRBJ1-6, the V gene TRBV5-4, with 7 bases fitting TRBD1. The V gene's germline CDR1 is SGHNT and CDR2 YYREEE (reference sequence). The CDR3 extends over 16 amino acids. J lost 7 bases, V lost 4 bases, and 11 bases had no gene match.

The chain couples TRBV27 to TRBJ1-2, with 8 bases identical to TRBD1. This CDR3 contains 14 residues. The junction had 11 bases not matched to a gene; V was cut back by 6 bases and J by 8 bases. CDR1 is MNHEY and CDR2 is SMNVEV in the germline V gene (reference sequence). CDR3 nucleotide sequence: TGTGCCAGCAGGGTCTTGGCAGGGGGCGGAGGCTACACCTTC. Translating gives CASRVLAGGGGYTF.

V is TRBV27 and J is TRBJ2-3, with a tentative D call TRBD1 (5 bases). Germline V gives CDR1 MNHEY, CDR2 SMNVEV (reference sequence). Trimming cost V 4 bases and J 2 bases, with 10 bases left between them. The CDR3 is made up of 14 amino acids. The CDR3 spells CASSWGPHTDTQYF. CDR3 bases: TGTGCCAGCAGTTGGGGCCCCCACACAGATACGCAGTATTTT.

This clone turned up a few times. This chain uses TRBV11-2 with TRBJ2-7; D gene uncertain. V gave up 5 bases and J gave up 0 bases, with 17 bases separating them. The CDR3 has 16 residues. Germline CDR1 and CDR2: SGHAT and FQNNGV. The CDR3 DNA sequence: TGTGCCAGCAGCCCGAGGTCGGGTCTCGCCTCCTACGAGCAGTACTTC. It is translated as CASSPRSGLASYEQYF.

The V gene is TRBV5-4, the J gene TRBJ2-3; D perhaps matches TRBD2 (7 bases). The CDR3 loop spans 14 amino acids. Trimming stripped 9 bases from V and 5 bases from J, with 19 bases between. Germline V gene sequence: CDR1 SGHNT, CDR2 YYREEE (reference sequence). The CDR3 nucleotides read TGTGCCATTAGTGCGGGGGCCGGGCGAGATACGCAGTATTTT. This codes for CAISAGAGRDTQYF.

This clone appeared a few times. This chain links TRBV4-1 with TRBJ1-5; TRBD1 matches 9 bases. Germline lookup yields CDR1 MGHRA and CDR2 YSYEKL. V gave up 0 bases and J gave up 6 bases; unmatched junction bases: 6. This CDR3 is 16 amino acids long. The CDR3 here is CASSQEGGQGLQPQHF. CDR3 in DNA: TGCGCCAGCAGCCAAGAGGGGGGACAGGGTCTTCAGCCCCAGCATTTT.

This clone was counted a few times. The chain joins TRBV9 to TRBJ2-2; D gene uncertain. The V gene's germline CDR1 is SGDLS and CDR2 YYNGEE. The CDR3 spans 13 residues. V lost 4 bases, J lost 4 bases, and 8 bases lay in between. For the CDR3, the DNA is TGTGCCAGCAGCCCAAGACCCACCGGGGAGCTGTTTTTT. Translated: CASSPRPTGELFF.

The chain joins TRBV5-4 to TRBJ2-2; 7 bases align to TRBD2. Germline V gene data show CDR1 as SGHNT and CDR2 as YYREEE (reference sequence). Unmatched junction bases numbered 5, after V lost 3 bases and J lost 0 bases. There are 16 residues in the CDR3. The chain's CDR3 is CASSWSSGTNTGELFF. The CDR3 bases are TGTGCCAGCAGCTGGTCTAGCGGAACGAACACCGGGGAGCTGTTTTTT.

The chain employs TRBV18 and TRBJ2-1; D gene unclear. The CDR3 consists of 14 residues. The V gene lost 2 bases and the J gene lost 5 bases, with 10 bases spanning the gap. CDR1 is KGHSH, CDR2 LQKENI, per germline. The CDR3 region is CASSPVRANNEQFF. In nucleotides, the CDR3 is TGTGCCAGCTCACCAGTAAGGGCGAACAATGAGCAGTTCTTC.

V usage is TRBV27 and J usage is TRBJ2-7; 13 nucleotides agree with TRBD2. V lost 1 base and J lost 2; bases outside the gene matches: 2. Germline assignment: CDR1 MNHEY and CDR2 SMNVEV (reference sequence). This CDR3 region has 16 residues. The CDR3 sequence is CASSLYTSGGAYEQYF. CDR3 nucleotides: TGTGCCAGCAGTTTATATACTAGCGGGGGGGCCTACGAGCAGTACTTC.

This clone was seen more than once but under ten times. The V gene is TRBV29-1, the J gene TRBJ2-1; 10 bases align to TRBD1. Trimming took 5 bases from V and 7 from J; bases not matched to a gene: 14. Germline CDR1 is SQVTM and CDR2 is ANQGSEA. The CDR3 totals 16 residues. CDR3 coding DNA: TGCAGCGTTCCAAAAACCGGGACAGGGGTTTGGAATGAGCAGTTCTTC. Amino acids: CSVPKTGTGVWNEQFF.

The chain links TRBV6-2 or TRBV6-3 to TRBJ2-1, with 7 bases lining up with TRBD2. V lost 6 bases, J lost 1 base, and 12 bases stayed unmatched. The germline V gene has CDR1 MNHEY and CDR2 SVGEGT. CDR3 length: 17 residues. This chain's CDR3 is CASSPWGSGDSYNEQFF. DNA for the CDR3: TGTGCCAGCAGCCCTTGGGGAAGCGGGGATTCCTACAATGAGCAGTTCTTC.

The chain uses TRBV6-5 and TRBJ1-2; no reliable D call. V gave up 7 bases and J gave up 5 bases, with 20 bases separating them. Germline V gene lookup returns CDR1 MNHEY and CDR2 SVGAGI. CDR3 size: 15 residues. The CDR3 DNA reads TGTGCCAGCAAAGGGCCGGACCGTATCCTGTATGGCTACACCTTC. This translates into CASKGPDRILYGYTF.

V is TRBV5-4 and J is TRBJ1-2; D perhaps matches TRBD1 (6 bases). Trimming took 1 base from V and 4 from J, leaving 14 bases between them. The CDR3 consists of 15 residues. Germline V gene lookup returns CDR1 SGHNT and CDR2 YYREEE (reference sequence). CDR3 nucleotide sequence: TGTGCCAGCAGCTTGTCCGCAGGGGACGGCTATGGCTACACCTTC. This encodes CASSLSAGDGYGYTF.

The genes are TRBV5-1 and TRBJ2-2; D is undetermined. The germline V and J ends were trimmed by 1 base and 4 bases, with 11 bases remaining between them. From germline, CDR1 is SGHRS and CDR2 YFSETQ. The CDR3 totals 15 residues. CDR3 protein: CASSLTSRGTGELFF. The DNA for the CDR3 is TGCGCCAGCAGCTTGACGTCGCGAGGCACCGGGGAGCTGTTTTTT.

The chain uses TRBV6-6 and TRBJ2-3, with 9 nucleotides matching TRBD2. The length of the CDR3 is 16 residues. Germline lookup yields CDR1 MNHNY and CDR2 SVGAGI (reference sequence). J was trimmed by 6 bases and V by 2 bases; bases with no gene match: 9. CDR3 region: CASSYQGGGGPDTQYF. The CDR3 DNA reads TGTGCCAGCAGTTACCAGGGCGGGGGGGGCCCGGATACGCAGTATTTT.

The rearrangement uses TRBV15 and TRBJ2-1; maybe TRBD1 (5 bases). V was shortened by 6 bases and J by 3 bases, with 9 bases between the two germline ends. The CDR3 covers 13 residues. Germline V gene data show CDR1 as LNHNV and CDR2 as YYDKDF (reference sequence). CDR3 nucleotide sequence: TGTGCCACCAGAAAGACAGTCTACAATGAGCAGTTCTTC. Translating it yields CATRKTVYNEQFF. The full variable domain, with the rest looked up from reference TRBV15 and TRBJ2-1, is DAMVIQNPRYQVTQFGKPVTLSCSQTLNHNVMYWYQQKSSQAPKLLFHYYDKDFNNEADTPDNFQSRRPNTSFCFLDIRSPGLGDTAMYLCATRKTVYNEQFFGPGTRLTVL.

This rearrangement joins TRBV5-8 to TRBJ1-5; 10 positions agree with TRBD1. This CDR3 has 15 amino acids. The germline V gene encodes CDR1 SGHTS and CDR2 YDEGEE. V shed 4 bases, J shed 5 bases, and the junction held 6 bases outside the gene matches. The CDR3 region is CASSPDRGGYQPQHF. The CDR3 DNA follows: TGTGCCAGCAGCCCGGACAGGGGGGGATATCAGCCCCAGCATTTT.

The chain joins TRBV6-1 to TRBJ2-7; D is ambiguous. The CDR3 has 15 amino acids. CDR1 and CDR2 from the germline V gene are MNHNS and SASEGT. The V end lost 2 bases, the J end lost 0 bases, and 11 bases lay between the germline ends. The CDR3 nucleotides are TGTGCCAGCAGTGAATTGGGCAGTTCCTCCTACGAGCAGTACTTC. As protein: CASSELGSSSYEQYF.

The chain joins TRBV5-1 to TRBJ1-3; D perhaps matches TRBD1 (6 bases). Trimming cost V 3 bases and J 0 bases, with 16 bases left between them. CDR1 and CDR2 from the germline V gene are SGHRS and YFSETQ. The CDR3 loop spans 17 amino acids. The CDR3 bases are TGCGCCAGCAGCTCTTTGGGACACCTTTCCTCTGGAAACACCATATATTTT. It translates to CASSSLGHLSSGNTIYF.

V gene TRBV3-1 (or the pseudogene TRBV3-2) combines with J gene TRBJ1-3, with 9 bases matching TRBD1. Looked up from germline, CDR1 is LGHDT and CDR2 is YNNKEL (reference sequence). This CDR3 contains 18 residues. The junction had 19 bases not matched to a gene; V was cut back by 6 bases and J by 7 bases. CDR3 sequence reads: CASRPGQGIFGSRNTIYF. The CDR3 bases are TGTGCCAGCAGGCCAGGACAGGGGATTTTTGGGTCTCGGAACACCATATATTTT.

The chain carries TRBV6-5 and TRBJ2-7; 8 bases map to TRBD2. CDR1 MNHEY and CDR2 SVGAGI come from the germline V gene. The length of the CDR3 is 15 residues. Trimming cost V 0 bases and J 3 bases; bases outside gene matches: 4. The CDR3 sequence: CASSYSSGGDYEQYF. In nucleotides, the CDR3 is TGTGCCAGCAGTTACTCTTCCGGGGGGGACTACGAGCAGTACTTC.

CDR3 loop: CASSEWGGANTGELFF. As DNA, the CDR3 is TGCGCCAGCAGTGAGTGGGGGGGGGCCAACACCGGGGAGCTGTTTTTT. V and J are TRBV10-1 and TRBJ2-2; tentative D call: TRBD2 (7 bases). V lost 1 base to trimming and J lost 2 bases, with 11 bases between them. Per germline, CDR1 WNHNN and CDR2 SYGVQD (reference sequence). CDR3 size: 16 residues.

The CDR3 reads CAWIPRLAAGTEAFF. In DNA form, the CDR3 reads TGTGCCTGGATCCCCCGCTTGGCTGCTGGAACTGAAGCTTTCTTT. The rearrangement joins TRBV30 to TRBJ1-1; D ambiguous. Germline assignment: CDR1 GTSNPN and CDR2 SVGIG (reference sequence). V gave up 4 bases and J gave up 5 bases, with 20 bases separating them. The CDR3 contains 15 residues.

V and J are TRBV7-8 and TRBJ2-1; 7 bases line up with TRBD1. The germline V gene has CDR1 SGHVS and CDR2 FQNEAQ. The CDR3 totals 17 residues. The V segment lost 3 bases and the J segment 0 bases; nucleotides outside the gene matches: 8. The CDR3 spells CASSFSRDSYSYNEQFF. For the CDR3, the DNA is TGTGCCAGCAGCTTCAGCCGGGACAGCTACTCCTACAATGAGCAGTTCTTC. The whole variable domain, remainder taken from reference TRBV7-8 and TRBJ2-1, is GAGVSQSPRYKVAKRGQDVALRCDPISGHVSLFWYQQALGQGPEFLTYFQNEAQLDKSGLPSDRFFAERPEGSVSTLKIQRTQQEDSAVYLCASSFSRDSYSYNEQFFGPGTRLTVL.

This clone appeared a few times. The chain employs TRBV7-9 and TRBJ1-6; D ambiguous. This CDR3 spans 15 amino acids. Germline V gene sequence: CDR1 SEHNR, CDR2 FQNEAQ (reference sequence). The V and J ends lost 0 bases and 7 bases respectively, with 10 bases between them. CDR3 sequence (DNA): TGTGCCAGCAGCTTAGCTTACCAGATAAATTCACCCCTCCACTTT. Its protein product is CASSLAYQINSPLHF.